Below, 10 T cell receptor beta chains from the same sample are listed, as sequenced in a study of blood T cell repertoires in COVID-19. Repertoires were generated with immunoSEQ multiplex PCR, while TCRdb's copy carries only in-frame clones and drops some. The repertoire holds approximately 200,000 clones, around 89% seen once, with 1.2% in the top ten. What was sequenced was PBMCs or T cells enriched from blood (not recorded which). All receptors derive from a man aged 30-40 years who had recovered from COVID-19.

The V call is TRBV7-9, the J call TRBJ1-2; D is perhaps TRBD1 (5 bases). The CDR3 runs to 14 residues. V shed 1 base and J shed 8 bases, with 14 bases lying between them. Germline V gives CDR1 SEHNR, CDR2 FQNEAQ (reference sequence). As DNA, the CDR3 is TGTGCCAGCAGCTTAGATGGGGGGAAGCAAGGCTACACCTTC. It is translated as CASSLDGGKQGYTF.

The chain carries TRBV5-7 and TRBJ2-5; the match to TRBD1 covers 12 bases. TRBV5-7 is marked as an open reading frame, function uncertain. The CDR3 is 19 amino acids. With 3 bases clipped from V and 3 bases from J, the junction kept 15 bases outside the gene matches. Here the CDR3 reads CASSCGWGTGGAPKETQYF. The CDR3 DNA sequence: TGTGCCAGCAGCTGTGGATGGGGGACAGGGGGCGCCCCGAAAGAGACCCAGTACTTC.

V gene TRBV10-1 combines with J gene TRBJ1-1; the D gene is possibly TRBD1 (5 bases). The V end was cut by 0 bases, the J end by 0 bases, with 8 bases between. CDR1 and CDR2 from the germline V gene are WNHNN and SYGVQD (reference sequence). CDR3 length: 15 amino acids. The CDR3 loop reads CASSESAGLNTEAFF. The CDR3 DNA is TGCGCCAGCAGTGAGTCGGCAGGGTTGAACACTGAAGCTTTCTTT.

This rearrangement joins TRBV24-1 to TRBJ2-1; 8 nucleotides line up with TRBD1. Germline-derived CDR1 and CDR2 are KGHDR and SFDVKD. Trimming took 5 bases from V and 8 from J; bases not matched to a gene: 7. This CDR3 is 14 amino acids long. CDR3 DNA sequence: TGTGCCACCAGTGTAGGGACAGGATGGGATGAGCAGTTCTTC. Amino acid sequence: CATSVGTGWDEQFF.

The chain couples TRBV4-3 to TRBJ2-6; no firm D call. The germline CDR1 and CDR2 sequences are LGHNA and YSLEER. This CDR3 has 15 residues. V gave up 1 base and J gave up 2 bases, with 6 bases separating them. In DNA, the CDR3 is TGCGCCAGCAGCCAAGCCAGGACTGGGGCCAACGTCCTGACTTTC. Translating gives CASSQARTGANVLTF.

CDR3 in amino acids: CASSVGSSGRTIDEQFF. The DNA of the CDR3 is TGTGCCAGCAGCGTAGGGTCTAGCGGGAGGACCATTGATGAGCAGTTCTTC. The chain is built from TRBV9 and TRBJ2-1; 11 bases agree with TRBD2. This CDR3 spans 17 amino acids. Germline V gene data show CDR1 as SGDLS and CDR2 as YYNGEE. Losses at the gene ends were 0 bases for V and 8 bases for J; bases not matched to a gene: 10.

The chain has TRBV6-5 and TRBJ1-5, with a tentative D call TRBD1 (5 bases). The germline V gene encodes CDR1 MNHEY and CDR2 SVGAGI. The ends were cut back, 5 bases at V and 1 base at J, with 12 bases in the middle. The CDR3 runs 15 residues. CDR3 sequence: CASSTASGSNQPQHF. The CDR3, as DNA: TGTGCCAGCAGTACGGCCTCAGGGAGCAATCAGCCCCAGCATTTT.

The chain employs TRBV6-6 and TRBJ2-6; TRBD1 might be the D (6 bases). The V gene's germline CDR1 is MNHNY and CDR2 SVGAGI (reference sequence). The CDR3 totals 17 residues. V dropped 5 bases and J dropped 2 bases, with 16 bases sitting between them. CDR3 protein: CASSRTQGFAGANVLTF. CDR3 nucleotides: TGTGCCAGCAGTCGCACTCAGGGGTTCGCTGGGGCCAACGTCCTGACTTTC.

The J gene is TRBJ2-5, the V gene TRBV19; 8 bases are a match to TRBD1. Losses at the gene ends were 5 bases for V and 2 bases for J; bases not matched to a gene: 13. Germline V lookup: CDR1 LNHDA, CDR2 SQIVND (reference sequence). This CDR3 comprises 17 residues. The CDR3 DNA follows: TGTGCCAGTAGTCCACAATTTGGCAGGGGGCGTCAAGAGACCCAGTACTTC. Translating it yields CASSPQFGRGRQETQYF.

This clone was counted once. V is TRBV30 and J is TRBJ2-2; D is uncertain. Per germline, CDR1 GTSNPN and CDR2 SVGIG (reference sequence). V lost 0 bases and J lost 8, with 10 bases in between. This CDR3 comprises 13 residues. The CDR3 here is CAWSVLSGGELFF. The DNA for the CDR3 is TGTGCCTGGAGTGTACTGTCCGGGGGGGAGCTGTTTTTT.